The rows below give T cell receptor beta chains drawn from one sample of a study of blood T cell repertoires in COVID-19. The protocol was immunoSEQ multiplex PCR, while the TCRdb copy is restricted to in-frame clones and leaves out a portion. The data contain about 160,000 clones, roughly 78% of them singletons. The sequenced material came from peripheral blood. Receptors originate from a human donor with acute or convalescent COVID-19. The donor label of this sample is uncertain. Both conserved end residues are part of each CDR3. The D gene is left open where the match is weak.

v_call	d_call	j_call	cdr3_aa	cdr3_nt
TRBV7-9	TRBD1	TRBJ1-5	CASSLGGGSNQPQHF	TGTGCCAGCAGCTTAGGAGGGGGCAGCAATCAGCCCCAGCATTTT
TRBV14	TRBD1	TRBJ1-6	CASSLDRARGNSPLHF	TGTGCCAGCAGCCTCGACAGGGCCAGGGGTAATTCACCCCTCCACTTT
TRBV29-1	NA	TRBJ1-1	CSARQGWDTEAFF	TGCAGCGCCAGGCAGGGCTGGGACACTGAAGCTTTCTTT
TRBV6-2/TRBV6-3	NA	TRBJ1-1	CASSLDSATEAFF	TGTGCCAGCAGCTTGGACAGCGCCACTGAAGCTTTCTTT
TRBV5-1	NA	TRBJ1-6	CASSLATAGGSPLHF	TGCGCCAGCAGCCTGGCTACGGCAGGAGGTTCACCCCTCCACTTT
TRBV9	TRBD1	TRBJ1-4	CASSEGDRGLTNEKLFF	TGTGCCAGCAGCGAGGGGGACAGGGGGCTCACTAATGAAAAACTGTTTTTT
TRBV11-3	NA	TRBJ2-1	CASSLGGPHEQFF	TGTGCCAGCAGCCTCGGCGGGCCCCATGAGCAGTTCTTC
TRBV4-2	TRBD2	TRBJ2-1	CASSQASGVYHNEQFF	TGTGCCAGCAGCCAAGCCAGCGGGGTCTACCACAATGAGCAGTTCTTC
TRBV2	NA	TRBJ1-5	CASSPRQEQPQHF	TGTGCCAGCAGTCCCAGACAGGAACAGCCCCAGCATTTT
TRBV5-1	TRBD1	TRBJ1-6	CASSPSDRSSPLHF	TGCGCCAGCAGCCCTTCGGACAGGAGTTCACCCCTCCACTTT
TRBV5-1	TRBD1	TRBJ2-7	CASSGRRTGGDEQYF	TGCGCCAGCAGCGGCAGGAGGACAGGGGGCGACGAGCAGTACTTC
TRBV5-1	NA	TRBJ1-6	CASSLDSAGYNSPLHF	TGCGCCAGCAGCTTGGATTCAGCGGGATATAATTCACCCCTCCACTTT
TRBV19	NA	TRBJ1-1	CASSIYLEAFF	TGTGCCAGTAGTATTTACCTAGAAGCTTTCTTT
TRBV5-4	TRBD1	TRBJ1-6	CASRPGQGNSPLHF	TGTGCCAGCAGACCTGGACAGGGGAATTCACCCCTCCACTTT